The rows below give T cell receptor beta chains drawn from one sample of a study of blood T cell repertoires in COVID-19. Sequenced by immunoSEQ multiplex PCR; TCRdb stores in-frame clones only, minus some. The repertoire holds 250,000 to 300,000 clones, with just under 90% as singletons. The specimen was peripheral blood. All receptors derive from a woman aged 50 to 60 with COVID-19, enrolled during active disease. Each CDR3 is given with its conserved first and last residue. The D gene is left open where the match is weak. Some rows have no size entry. The others give once, few or many, or a class for an expanded clone.

clone_size,d_call,j_call,v_call,cdr3_nt,cdr3_aa
.,.,TRBJ2-3,TRBV19,TGTGCCAGTAGTACCCAGGGCATCAGGCATACGCAGTATTTT,CASSTQGIRHTQYF
.,.,TRBJ2-1,TRBV3-1/TRBV3-2,TGTGCCAGCAGCCAAGTGACACTGGGCAATGAGCAGTTCTTC,CASSQVTLGNEQFF
.,TRBD1,TRBJ2-1,TRBV5-1,TGCGCCAGCACGACCTCCCAGGGGGCGCAGAATGAGCAGTTCTTC,CASTTSQGAQNEQFF
.,TRBD1,TRBJ1-5,TRBV19,TGTGCCAGTATGAGGGACAGAACCAATCAGCCCCAGCATTTT,CASMRDRTNQPQHF
.,TRBD2,TRBJ2-7,TRBV6-6,TGTGCCAGCAGTTACGGGCCCGGGACTACCGCGTACGAGCAGTACTTC,CASSYGPGTTAYEQYF
.,.,TRBJ2-1,TRBV7-9,TGTGCCAGCAGCTTAAAACTGGATGAGCAGTTCTTC,CASSLKLDEQFF
.,.,TRBJ1-1,TRBV2,TGTGCCAGCAGAATCGACACCGAGAACACTGAAGCTTTCTTT,CASRIDTENTEAFF
.,TRBD1,TRBJ2-5,TRBV19,TGTGCCAGTAGTAGGGGGGACAGGGGGCCGTTAGCGGGAGTAAAGGAGACCCAGTACTTC,CASSRGDRGPLAGVKETQYF
.,.,TRBJ1-2,TRBV12-3/TRBV12-4,TGTGCCAGCAGTTTGGGAGCTAACTATGGCTACACCTTC,CASSLGANYGYTF
.,TRBD1,TRBJ1-3,TRBV6-5,TGTGCCAGCAGCACAGGGGATAGAAACACCATATATTTT,CASSTGDRNTIYF
once,TRBD2,TRBJ2-7,TRBV7-2,TGTGCCAGCAGCTTTCGGGCGGGAGTTAATTACGAGCAGTACTTC,CASSFRAGVNYEQYF
once,TRBD1,TRBJ1-2,TRBV19,TGTGCCAGTAGTAGACAGGGGAGTAGTTATGGCTACACCTTC,CASSRQGSSYGYTF
.,.,TRBJ2-2,TRBV4-1,TGCGCCAGCAGCCAAGATCGGTTACGTCTTAGGCACACTACCACGAACACCGGGGAGCTGTTTTTT,CASSQDRLRLRHTTTNTGELFF
.,TRBD2,TRBJ2-2,TRBV6-5,TGTGCCAGCATAGCGGGGCTTCGTACCGGGGAGCTGTTTTTT,CASIAGLRTGELFF
once,.,TRBJ2-7,TRBV6-5,TGTGCCAGCAGTTACTCCCCTCACGGGCAGTACTTC,CASSYSPHGQYF
once,TRBD1,TRBJ1-3,TRBV9,TGTGCCAGCTCTGAGGGACAGACCGCTGGAAACACCATATATTTT,CASSEGQTAGNTIYF
.,.,TRBJ1-3,TRBV30,TGTGCCTGGAGTGAAACCCGGGGGGCTGGAAACACCATATATTTT,CAWSETRGAGNTIYF
.,TRBD1,TRBJ1-1,TRBV19,TGTGCCAGTAGTATACCCCCCCGGGCAGGGGGAGGAGCTTTCTTT,CASSIPPRAGGGAFF
.,TRBD1,TRBJ1-2,TRBV6-2/TRBV6-3,TGTGCCAGCAGTCCCGACCGGGACAGGGCCTATGGCTACACCTTC,CASSPDRDRAYGYTF
.,TRBD2,TRBJ2-7,TRBV18,TGTGCCAGCTCACAGAGACTAGCGGGAGGAGAAGAGCAGTACTTC,CASSQRLAGGEEQYF